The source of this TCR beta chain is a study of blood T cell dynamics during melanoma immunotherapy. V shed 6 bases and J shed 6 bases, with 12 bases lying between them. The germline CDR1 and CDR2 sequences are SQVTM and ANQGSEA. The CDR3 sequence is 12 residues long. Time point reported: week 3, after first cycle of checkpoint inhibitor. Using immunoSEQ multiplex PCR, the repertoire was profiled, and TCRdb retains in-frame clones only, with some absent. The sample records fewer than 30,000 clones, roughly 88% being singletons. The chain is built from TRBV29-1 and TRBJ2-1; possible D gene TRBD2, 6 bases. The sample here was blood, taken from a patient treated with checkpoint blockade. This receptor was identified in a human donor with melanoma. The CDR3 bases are TGCAGCGTAGGACTACAGATCAATGAGCAGTTCTTC. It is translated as CSVGLQINEQFF.